The 13 T cell receptor beta chains presented below share a single source sample, sequenced in a study of a mutant IDH1 vaccine in newly diagnosed glioma. Sequencing used immunoSEQ multiplex PCR; TCRdb keeps in-frame clones, though not all of them. This table has roughly 38,000 clones, approximately 86% appearing once. These receptors have no identified antigens. Time point meaning: week 47, end of study. Doses consisted of 300 ug of mutant IDH1 20-mer peptide each, paired with topical imiquimod. The sequences come from PBMCs, collected from a glioma patient whose treatment included an IDH1 peptide vaccine. These receptors came from a man younger than 30 with glioma. Some clones in this sample may be carry-over from other donors' samples.

The CDR3 reads CASSLGGGDGYTF. CDR3 DNA: TGCGCCAGCAGCTTGGGGGGCGGGGATGGCTACACCTTC. This chain connects TRBV5-1 to TRBJ1-2, with D maybe TRBD1 (5 bases). CDR1 is SGHRS, CDR2 YFSETQ, per germline. The CDR3 is made up of 13 amino acids. V lost 0 bases, J lost 6 bases, and 9 bases lay in between.

V is TRBV19 and J is TRBJ2-4, with 9 nucleotides matching TRBD1. This CDR3 contains 15 residues. From germline, CDR1 is LNHDA and CDR2 SQIVND (reference sequence). V shed 3 bases, J shed 4 bases, and the junction held 4 bases outside the gene matches. CDR3 sequence: CASSMTGTGKNIQYF. CDR3 nucleotide sequence: TGTGCCAGTAGTATGACCGGGACAGGGAAAAACATTCAGTACTTC.

This clone was counted a single time. The CDR3 DNA reads as TGTGCCAGCAGCTTGATAGGGACGAATCAGCCCCAGCATTTT. This gives the protein CASSLIGTNQPQHF. The gene calls are TRBV5-6 and TRBJ1-5, with D perhaps TRBD1 (5 bases). CDR3 length: 14 amino acids. Germline loops: CDR1 SGHDT, CDR2 YYEEEE. Trimming stripped 1 base from V and 4 bases from J, with 9 bases between.

This chain joins TRBV10-3 and TRBJ1-1, with D unclear. From germline, CDR1 is ENHRY and CDR2 SYGVKD. V gave up 6 bases and J gave up 4 bases, with 9 bases separating them. The CDR3 totals 12 residues. Here the CDR3 reads CAIRAFGTEAFF. The CDR3 DNA follows: TGTGCCATCAGGGCTTTCGGCACTGAAGCTTTCTTT.

The genes are TRBV30 and TRBJ2-2; either TRBD1 or TRBD2 may supply D (5 bases each). This CDR3 region has 11 residues. Trimming took off 0 bases at V and 13 bases at J, with 9 bases between the two ends. CDR1 and CDR2 (germline): GTSNPN, SVGIG (reference sequence). The CDR3 DNA follows: TGTGCCTGGAGTGTACGGGGCGGGCTGTTTTTT. This sequence encodes CAWSVRGGLFF.

The J gene is TRBJ1-2, the V gene TRBV6-1; perhaps TRBD1 as D (6 bases). V lost 3 bases to trimming and J lost 4 bases, with 12 bases between them. Germline lookup yields CDR1 MNHNS and CDR2 SASEGT. CDR3 size: 14 residues. CDR3 coding DNA: TGTGCCAGCAGTGAGAGGCTGGACAGCTATGGCTACACCTTC. Amino acid sequence: CASSERLDSYGYTF.

This clone occurred once. V and J are TRBV4-1 and TRBJ2-7; D might be TRBD1 (7 bases). The V gene's germline CDR1 is MGHRA and CDR2 YSYEKL. V lost 4 bases, J lost 6 bases, and 16 bases lay in between. CDR3 length: 14 amino acids. The CDR3 is CASSPTGTEGEQYF. In DNA, the CDR3 is TGCGCCAGCAGCCCGACAGGGACTGAGGGCGAGCAGTACTTC.

The rearrangement uses TRBV5-1 and TRBJ2-2; no reliable D call. CDR1 is SGHRS and CDR2 is YFSETQ in the germline V gene. CDR3 size: 15 residues. The V end lost 0 bases, the J end lost 8 bases, and 14 bases lay between the germline ends. The CDR3 loop reads CASSLAGESVGELFF. CDR3 bases: TGCGCCAGCAGCTTGGCCGGAGAGAGCGTAGGGGAGCTGTTTTTT.

This clone has more than one count but fewer than ten. CDR3 region: CAWSVLRLLNSPLHF. In DNA form, the CDR3 reads TGTGCCTGGAGTGTACTGAGGTTACTTAATTCACCCCTCCACTTT. This chain links TRBV30 with TRBJ1-6; D not resolved. Per the germline V gene, CDR1 is GTSNPN and CDR2 is SVGIG (reference sequence). This CDR3 is 15 amino acids long. V was shortened by 0 bases and J by 6 bases, with 12 bases between the two germline ends. Looking up the rest from reference TRBV30 and TRBJ1-6 gives the full variable domain: SQTIHQWPATLVQPVGSPLSLECTVEGTSNPNLYWYRQAAGRGLQLLFYSVGIGQISSEVPQNLSASRPQDRQFILSSKKLLLSDSGFYLCAWSVLRLLNSPLHFGNGTRLTVT.

This sequence joins TRBV5-6 and TRBJ1-2, with D uncertain. The CDR3 contains 14 residues. V shed 0 bases and J shed 1 base, with 7 bases lying between them. CDR1 is SGHDT and CDR2 is YYEEEE in the germline V gene. In nucleotides, the CDR3 is TGTGCCAGCAGCTTGGTTTACAGTAACTATGGCTACACCTTC. Translated, it gives CASSLVYSNYGYTF.

Written as DNA, the CDR3 is TGTGCCAGCAGCTTTTGGGGACAGGGGAATTCACCCCTCCACTTT. Translation: CASSFWGQGNSPLHF. The chain carries TRBV7-2 and TRBJ1-6; 10 positions match TRBD1. The CDR3 is 15 residues long. J lost 7 bases, V lost 3 bases, and 3 bases had no gene match. Germline V lookup: CDR1 SGHTA, CDR2 FQGNSA.

This clone is judged large (0.1 to 1%). The chain has TRBV4-2 and TRBJ1-2; the D gene is possibly TRBD1 (5 bases). CDR3 length equals 14 residues. Trimming pared 1 base from V and 7 bases from J, leaving 13 bases between. Germline V gene data show CDR1 as LGHNA and CDR2 as YNFKEQ. CDR3 region: CASSQGGGTGGYTF. The CDR3 DNA reads as TGTGCCAGCAGCCAAGGGGGGGGGACGGGTGGCTACACCTTC.

The V call is TRBV29-1, the J call TRBJ2-3, with 7 bases aligning to TRBD2. CDR3 length: 14 residues. Germline lookup yields CDR1 SQVTM and CDR2 ANQGSEA. The junction had 10 bases not matched to a gene; V was cut back by 4 bases and J by 6 bases. In DNA form, the CDR3 reads TGCAGCGTTGCTAGCGGAAACACAAGGGATACGCAGTATTTT. This gives the protein CSVASGNTRDTQYF.